A selection of T cell receptor beta chains follows, all from one sample in a study of T cell changes during pregnancy in multiple sclerosis. The table came from immunoSEQ multiplex PCR; TCRdb's copy has only in-frame clones and leaves some out. The sample lists roughly 99,000 clones; 92% were seen once. The sequenced sample was peripheral blood, obtained after pregnancy. These receptors all come from a female donor in good health, enrolled as a control in a pregnancy study. Each CDR3 is given with its conserved first and last residue. D genes are given only for firm matches. Clone size is stated in some rows and not others, as once, few, many or a class when expanded.

TRBJ1-1	13	.	TRBV19	.	CASSMRGRGTAFF	TGTGCCAGTAGTATGCGCGGCAGGGGTACGGCTTTCTTT
TRBJ1-5	12	once	TRBV16	TRBD1	CASRQGDQPQHF	TGTGCCAGCAGGCAGGGGGATCAGCCCCAGCATTTT
TRBJ2-7	15	.	TRBV6-1	.	CATTGKEEIPYEQYF	TGTGCCACCACCGGGAAAGAGGAGATACCCTACGAGCAGTACTTC
TRBJ2-7	15	.	TRBV4-2	TRBD2	CASSQDLAGTDEQYF	TGTGCCAGCAGCCAAGATTTAGCGGGAACGGACGAGCAGTACTTC
TRBJ1-1	15	once	TRBV11-2	.	CASSLAGAPNTEAFF	TGTGCCAGCAGCTTGGCTGGGGCTCCGAACACTGAAGCTTTCTTT
TRBJ2-2	14	.	TRBV28	TRBD2	CASRSGGGYGELFF	TGTGCCAGCAGGTCCGGGGGGGGCTACGGGGAGCTGTTTTTT
TRBJ2-7	14	.	TRBV19	TRBD2	CASSISSGSGEQYF	TGTGCCAGTAGTATTAGTAGCGGGAGTGGTGAGCAGTACTTC
TRBJ2-1	15	.	TRBV29-1	TRBD2	CSVQIGLAGNNEQFF	TGCAGCGTTCAGATAGGGCTAGCGGGAAACAATGAGCAGTTCTTC
TRBJ1-1	13	few	TRBV30	.	CAWTPQGNTEAFF	TGTGCCTGGACCCCACAGGGAAACACTGAAGCTTTCTTT
TRBJ2-7	11	.	TRBV4-2	.	CASSPGGEQYF	TGTGCCAGCTCCCCGGGTGGGGAGCAGTACTTC
TRBJ1-1	13	.	TRBV10-1	.	CASSEYRNTEAFF	TGCGCCAGCAGTGAGTACAGGAACACTGAAGCTTTCTTT